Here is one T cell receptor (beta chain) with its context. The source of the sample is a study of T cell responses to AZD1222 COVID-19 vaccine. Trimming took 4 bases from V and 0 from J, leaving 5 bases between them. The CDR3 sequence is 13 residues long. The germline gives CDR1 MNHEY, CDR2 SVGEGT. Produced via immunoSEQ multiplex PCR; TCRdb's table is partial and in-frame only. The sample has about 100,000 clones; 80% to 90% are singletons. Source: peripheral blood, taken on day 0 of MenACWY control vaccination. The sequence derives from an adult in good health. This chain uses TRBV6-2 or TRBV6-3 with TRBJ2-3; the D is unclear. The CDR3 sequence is CASSSGSTDTQYF. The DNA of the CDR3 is TGTGCCAGCAGTTCCGGAAGCACAGATACGCAGTATTTT.